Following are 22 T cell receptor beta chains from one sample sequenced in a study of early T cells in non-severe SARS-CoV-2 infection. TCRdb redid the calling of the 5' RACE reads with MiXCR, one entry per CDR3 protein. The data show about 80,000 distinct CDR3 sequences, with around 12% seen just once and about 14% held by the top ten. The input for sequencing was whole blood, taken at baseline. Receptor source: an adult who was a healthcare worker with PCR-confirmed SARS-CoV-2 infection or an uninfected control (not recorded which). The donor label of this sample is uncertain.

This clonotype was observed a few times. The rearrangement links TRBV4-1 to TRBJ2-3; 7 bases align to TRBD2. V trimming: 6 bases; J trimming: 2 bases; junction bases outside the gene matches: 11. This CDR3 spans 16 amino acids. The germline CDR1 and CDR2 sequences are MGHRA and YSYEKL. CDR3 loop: CASSRGREDLTDTQYF. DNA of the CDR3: TGCGCCAGCAGTCGTGGACGGGAGGACCTCACAGATACGCAGTATTTT.

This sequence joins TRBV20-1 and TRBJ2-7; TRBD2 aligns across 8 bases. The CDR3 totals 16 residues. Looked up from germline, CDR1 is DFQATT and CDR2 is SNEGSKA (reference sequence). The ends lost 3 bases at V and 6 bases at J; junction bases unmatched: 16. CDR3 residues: CSARAPGLDVSGEQYF. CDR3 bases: TGCAGTGCTAGGGCCCCGGGACTAGACGTGTCGGGCGAGCAGTACTTC.

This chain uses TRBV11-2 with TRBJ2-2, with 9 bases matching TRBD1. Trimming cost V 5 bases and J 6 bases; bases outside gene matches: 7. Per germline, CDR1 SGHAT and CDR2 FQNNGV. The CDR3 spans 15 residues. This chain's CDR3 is CASSTQQGAPGELFF. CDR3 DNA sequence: TGTGCCAGCAGCACTCAACAGGGGGCACCCGGGGAGCTGTTTTTT.

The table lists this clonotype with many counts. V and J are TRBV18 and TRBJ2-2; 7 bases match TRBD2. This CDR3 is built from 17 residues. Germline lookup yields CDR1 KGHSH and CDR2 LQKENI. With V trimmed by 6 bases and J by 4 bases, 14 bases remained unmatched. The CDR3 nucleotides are TGTGCCAGCTCCCTGAAAATCCTAGCGGCACTCACCGGGGAGCTGTTTTTT. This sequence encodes CASSLKILAALTGELFF.

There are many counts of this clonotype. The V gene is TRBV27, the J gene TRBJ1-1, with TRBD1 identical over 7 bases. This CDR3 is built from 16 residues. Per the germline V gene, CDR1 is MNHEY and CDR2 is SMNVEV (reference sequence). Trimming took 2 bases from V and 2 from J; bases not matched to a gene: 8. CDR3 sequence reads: CASSLVGRGRNTEAFF. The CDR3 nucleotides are TGTGCCAGCAGTTTAGTCGGTAGGGGGCGCAACACTGAAGCTTTCTTT.

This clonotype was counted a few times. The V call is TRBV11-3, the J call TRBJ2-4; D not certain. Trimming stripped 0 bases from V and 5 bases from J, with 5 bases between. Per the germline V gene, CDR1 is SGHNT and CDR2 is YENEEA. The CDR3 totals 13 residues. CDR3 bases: TGTGCCAGCAGCTTAGATTTCCAAAACATTCAGTACTTC. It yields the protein CASSLDFQNIQYF.

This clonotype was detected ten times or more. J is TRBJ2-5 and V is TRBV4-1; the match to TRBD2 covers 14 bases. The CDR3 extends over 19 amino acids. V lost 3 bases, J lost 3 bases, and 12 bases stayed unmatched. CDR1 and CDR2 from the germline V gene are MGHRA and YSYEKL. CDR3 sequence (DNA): TGCGCCAGCAGCCACCCGAGAACCGGGACTAGCGGGGGAAAAGAGACCCAGTACTTC. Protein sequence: CASSHPRTGTSGGKETQYF.

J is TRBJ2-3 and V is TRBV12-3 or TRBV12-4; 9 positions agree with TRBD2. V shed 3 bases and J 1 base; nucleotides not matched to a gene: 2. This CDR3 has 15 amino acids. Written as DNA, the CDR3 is TGTGCCAGCAGTTTTGCTAGCGGGGGCACAGATACGCAGTATTTT. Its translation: CASSFASGGTDTQYF.

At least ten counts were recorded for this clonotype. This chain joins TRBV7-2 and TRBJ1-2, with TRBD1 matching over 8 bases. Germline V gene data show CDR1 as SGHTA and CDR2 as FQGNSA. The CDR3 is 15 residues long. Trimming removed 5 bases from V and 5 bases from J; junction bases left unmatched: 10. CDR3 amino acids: CASSPRTGIQYGYTF. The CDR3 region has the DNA TGTGCCAGCAGCCCGAGGACAGGGATACAGTATGGCTACACCTTC.

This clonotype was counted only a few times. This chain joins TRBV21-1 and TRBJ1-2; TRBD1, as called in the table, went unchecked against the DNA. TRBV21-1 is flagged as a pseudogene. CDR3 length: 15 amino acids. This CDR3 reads CASSKGDRGRNGYTF. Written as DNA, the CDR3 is TGTGCCAGCAGCAAAGGGGACAGGGGAAGGAATGGCTACACCTTC.

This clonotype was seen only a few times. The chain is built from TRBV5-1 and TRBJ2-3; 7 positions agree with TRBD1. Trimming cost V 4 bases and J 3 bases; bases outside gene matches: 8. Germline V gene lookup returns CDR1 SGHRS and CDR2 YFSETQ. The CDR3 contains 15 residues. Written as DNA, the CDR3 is TGCGCCAGCAGCATACAGGGGAGTGGGACAGATACGCAGTATTTT. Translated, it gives CASSIQGSGTDTQYF.

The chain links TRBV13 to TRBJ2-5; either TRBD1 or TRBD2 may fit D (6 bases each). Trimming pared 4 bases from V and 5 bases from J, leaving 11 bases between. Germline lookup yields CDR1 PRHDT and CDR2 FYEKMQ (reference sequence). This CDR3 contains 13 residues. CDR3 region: CASSWGALETQYF. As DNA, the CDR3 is TGTGCCAGCAGCTGGGGGGCCTTGGAGACCCAGTACTTC.

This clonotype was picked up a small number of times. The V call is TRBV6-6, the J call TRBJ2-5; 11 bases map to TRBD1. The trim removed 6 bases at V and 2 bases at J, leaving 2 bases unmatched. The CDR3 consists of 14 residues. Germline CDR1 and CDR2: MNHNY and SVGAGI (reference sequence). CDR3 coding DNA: TGTGCCAGCAGGGACAGGGGGCGTCAAGAGACCCAGTACTTC. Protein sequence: CASRDRGRQETQYF.

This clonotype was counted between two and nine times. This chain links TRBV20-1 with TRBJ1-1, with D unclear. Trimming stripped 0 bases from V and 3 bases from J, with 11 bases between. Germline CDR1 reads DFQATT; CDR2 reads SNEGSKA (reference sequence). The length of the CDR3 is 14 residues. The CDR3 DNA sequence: TGCAGTGCTAGAGATACCCGGGGAGACACTGAAGCTTTCTTT. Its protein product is CSARDTRGDTEAFF.

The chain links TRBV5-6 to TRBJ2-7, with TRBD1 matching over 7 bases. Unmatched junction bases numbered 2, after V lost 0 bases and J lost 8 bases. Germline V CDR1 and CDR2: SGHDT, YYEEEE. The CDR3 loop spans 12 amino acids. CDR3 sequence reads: CASSLDRGQQYF. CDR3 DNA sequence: TGTGCCAGCAGCTTGGACAGGGGACAGCAGTACTTC.

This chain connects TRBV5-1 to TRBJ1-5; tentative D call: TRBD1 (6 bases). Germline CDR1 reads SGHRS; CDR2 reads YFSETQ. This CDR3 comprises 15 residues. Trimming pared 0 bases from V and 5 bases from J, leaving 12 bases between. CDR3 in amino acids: CASSLAGQIYQPQHF. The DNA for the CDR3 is TGCGCCAGCAGCTTGGCCGGACAGATCTATCAGCCCCAGCATTTT.

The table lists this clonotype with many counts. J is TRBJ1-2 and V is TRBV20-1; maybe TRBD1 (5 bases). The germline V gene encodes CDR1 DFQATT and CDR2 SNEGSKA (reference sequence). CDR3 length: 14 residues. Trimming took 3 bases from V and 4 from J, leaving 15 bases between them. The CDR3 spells CSARDFGGTYGYTF. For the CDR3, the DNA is TGCAGTGCTAGGGACTTCGGGGGAACCTATGGCTACACCTTC.

CDR3 sequence reads: CASTYGGDEQYF. CDR3 DNA: TGTGCCAGCACCTATGGTGGCGACGAGCAGTACTTC. This chain uses TRBV12-3 or TRBV12-4 with TRBJ2-7, with D unresolved. The V gene lost 7 bases and the J gene lost 5 bases, with 12 bases spanning the gap. The CDR3 length is 12 residues.

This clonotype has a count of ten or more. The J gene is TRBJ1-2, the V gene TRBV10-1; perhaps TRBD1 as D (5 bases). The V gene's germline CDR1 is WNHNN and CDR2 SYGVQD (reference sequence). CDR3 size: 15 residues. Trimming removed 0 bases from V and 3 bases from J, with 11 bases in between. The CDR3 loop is CASSESLGEYYGYTF. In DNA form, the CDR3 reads TGCGCCAGCAGTGAGTCTTTAGGGGAATACTATGGCTACACCTTC.

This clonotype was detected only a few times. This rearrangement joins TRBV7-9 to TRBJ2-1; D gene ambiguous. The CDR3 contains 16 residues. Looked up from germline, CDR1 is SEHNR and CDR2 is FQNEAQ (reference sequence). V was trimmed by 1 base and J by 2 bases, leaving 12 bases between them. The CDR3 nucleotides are TGTGCCAGCAGCTTAGTCTCCGGATCCGCCTACAATGAGCAGTTCTTC. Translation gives CASSLVSGSAYNEQFF.

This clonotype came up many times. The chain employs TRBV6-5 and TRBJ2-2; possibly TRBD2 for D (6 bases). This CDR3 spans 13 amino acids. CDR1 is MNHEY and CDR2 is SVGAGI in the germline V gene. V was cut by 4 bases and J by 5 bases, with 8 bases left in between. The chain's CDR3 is CASSFSGTGELFF. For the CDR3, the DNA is TGTGCCAGCAGTTTTAGCGGAACCGGGGAGCTGTTTTTT.

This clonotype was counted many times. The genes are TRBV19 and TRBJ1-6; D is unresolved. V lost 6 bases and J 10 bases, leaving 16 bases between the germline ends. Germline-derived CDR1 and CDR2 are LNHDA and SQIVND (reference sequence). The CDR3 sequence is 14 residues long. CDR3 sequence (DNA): TGTGCCAGTAGAGGGCGGACGGCGGGCTCACCCCTCCACTTT. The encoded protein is CASRGRTAGSPLHF.